This TCR beta chain comes out of a study of cytomegalovirus exposure and HLA in healthy donors. This clone has just one count. Between the trimmed V and J ends, which lost 1 base and 3 bases, there was a span of 10 bases. Germline assignment: CDR1 LGHNA and CDR2 YSLEER. CDR3 size: 15 residues. 60 Vbeta and 13 Jbeta primers were used in PCR. The repertoire was sequenced with immunoSEQ multiplex PCR; TCRdb's copy has only in-frame clones and lacks some. This table holds 150,000 to 200,000 clones, roughly 77% found once. The sample was PBMCs. This chain joins TRBV4-3 and TRBJ2-1; maybe TRBD2 (6 bases). The origin of this receptor is a male donor in good health and CMV-seropositive. The CDR3 spells CASSQAEGRYNEQFF. Here the CDR3 DNA reads TGCGCCAGCAGCCAAGCGGAGGGCCGCTACAATGAGCAGTTCTTC.